The text below deals with one T cell receptor beta chain. Its target is not known. Anti-CD3/anti-CD28 beads served as a nonspecific positive control stimulus. Responding CD4+ T cells were sorted by upregulation of both CD40 ligand and CD69. Undetectable plasma HIV-1 RNA below 50 copies/mL lasted at least 4 years. The libraries were made with immunoSEQ version 4 in survey mode. Some clones are missing from TCRdb's copy, which holds only in-frame ones; the method was immunoSEQ multiplex PCR. The repertoire consists of around 45,000 clones, with roughly nine tenths occurring once and the leading ten covering about 1.7%. The CDR3 has 14 residues. Germline loops: CDR1 SEHNR, CDR2 FQNEAQ (reference sequence). V shed 7 bases and J shed 1 base, with 13 bases lying between them. The data originate from a study of persistence of HIV-infected CD4 T cells. Points from the study as a whole: TCRbeta richness was lower in CMV- and Gag-responding cells than in anti-CD3/anti-CD28-responding cells.

This receptor was identified in an adult man with HIV who was CMV-seropositive. This specimen was CD4+ T cells sorted from PBMCs after 18-hour stimulation, taken from a patient who received antiretroviral therapy. The rearrangement joins TRBV7-9 to TRBJ1-1; maybe TRBD1 (5 bases). CDR3 DNA sequence: TGTGCCAGCACCTGGGGCAGACAGAACACTGAAGCTTTCTTT. Translated: CASTWGRQNTEAFF.